The 18 T cell receptor beta chains reported below all come from one sample, sequenced in a study of T-cell reconstitution after alpha-beta-depleted transplantation in children. Unique molecular identifiers were used to barcode this TCRbeta library. One entry per CDR3 protein results from TCRdb running MiXCR on the PCR reads. The profile shows about 460,000 distinct CDR3 sequences, over 10% of them singletons. Sequencing was performed on PBMCs, mostly from graft donor cells, taken 180 days after TCRalphabeta/CD19-depleted stem cell transplant. The receptors were gathered from a female patient aged 2 to 10 who had a stem cell transplant for aplastic anemia, so the T cells may come from the graft donor.

The chain joins TRBV7-2 to TRBJ2-2, with 8 bases matching TRBD2. V lost 3 bases to trimming and J lost 7 bases; unmatched junction nucleotides: 10. Germline CDR1 SGHTA, CDR2 FQGNSA. The CDR3 totals 16 residues. CDR3 bases: TGTGCCAGCAGCTTTAGCGGGACCAAGATTGGCGGGGAGCTGTTTTTT. Translating it yields CASSFSGTKIGGELFF.

This chain links TRBV4-3 with TRBJ1-3; possibly TRBD1 for D (5 bases). The CDR3 runs to 19 residues. CDR1 and CDR2 (germline): LGHNA, YSLEER. Trimming shortened V by 0 bases and J by 4 bases, and 22 bases separated the two germline ends. The CDR3 protein is CASSQDKMVRGYLGNTIYF. As DNA, the CDR3 is TGCGCCAGCAGCCAAGATAAAATGGTTAGGGGTTACCTAGGAAACACCATATATTTT.

The genes are TRBV27 and TRBJ2-7; TRBD2 matches 7 bases. This CDR3 has 15 amino acids. V shed 3 bases and J 0 bases; nucleotides not matched to a gene: 5. Germline CDR1 MNHEY, CDR2 SMNVEV (reference sequence). The CDR3 spells CASSFGASGSYEQYF. CDR3 coding DNA: TGTGCCAGCAGTTTTGGTGCTAGCGGCTCCTACGAGCAGTACTTC.

The V call is TRBV15, the J call TRBJ2-7, with a weak D call TRBD1 (6 bases). Germline V gene data show CDR1 as LNHNV and CDR2 as YYDKDF (reference sequence). The V end lost 0 bases, the J end lost 1 base, and 7 bases lay between the germline ends. The CDR3 consists of 14 residues. The CDR3 is CATSRDDRSYEQYV. The CDR3 DNA reads TGTGCCACCAGCAGAGACGACAGGTCCTACGAGCAGTACGTC.

This clonotype was picked up many times. CDR3 in DNA: TGTGCCAGCAGCTTGGTGGTCGGGGGCCAAGAGACCCAGTACTTC. Translating gives CASSLVVGGQETQYF. The rearrangement links TRBV5-5 to TRBJ2-5, with a tentative D call TRBD2 (6 bases). The germline CDR1 and CDR2 sequences are SGHKS and YYEKEE (reference sequence). V was cut by 0 bases and J by 1 base, with 10 bases left in between. The CDR3 is made up of 15 amino acids.

This clonotype turned up a few times. The chain links TRBV7-2 to TRBJ2-1; maybe TRBD1 (6 bases). The germline gives CDR1 SGHTA, CDR2 FQGNSA. V was pared by 4 bases and J by 8 bases, with 21 bases between. The CDR3 loop spans 16 amino acids. CDR3 sequence: CASSSFITGTKHEQFF. Written as DNA, the CDR3 is TGTGCCAGCAGCTCGTTCATAACAGGGACCAAACATGAGCAGTTCTTC.

J is TRBJ2-5 and V is TRBV15; D is unclear. V was pared by 3 bases and J by 0 bases, with 17 bases between. This CDR3 is 17 amino acids long. Germline CDR1 is LNHNV and CDR2 is YYDKDF (reference sequence). CDR3 amino acids: CATSSFGSVWYQETQYF. The CDR3 DNA reads as TGTGCCACCAGCAGTTTCGGTTCGGTTTGGTACCAAGAGACCCAGTACTTC.

The rearrangement joins TRBV5-1 to TRBJ2-3; no definite D call. Germline CDR1 and CDR2: SGHRS and YFSETQ. V was clipped by 2 bases and J by 1 base, with 11 bases between them. CDR3 length equals 15 residues. CDR3 sequence (DNA): TGCGCCAGCAGCTTTACCCGACGGGGCACAGATACGCAGTATTTT. Its protein product is CASSFTRRGTDTQYF. The variable domain in full, completed from reference TRBV5-1 and TRBJ2-3, reads KAGVTQTPRYLIKTRGQQVTLSCSPISGHRSVSWYQQTPGQGLQFLFEYFSETQRNKGNFPGRFSGRQFSNSRSEMNVSTLELGDSALYLCASSFTRRGTDTQYFGPGTRLTVL.

The V call is TRBV19, the J call TRBJ1-1; D uncertain. The V end lost 8 bases, the J end lost 4 bases, and 11 bases lay between the germline ends. Germline CDR1 and CDR2: LNHDA and SQIVND (reference sequence). This CDR3 comprises 12 residues. The CDR3: CASRFQTTEAFF. The CDR3 DNA is TGTGCCAGTCGTTTCCAGACCACTGAAGCTTTCTTT.

This clonotype was seen more than once but under ten times. The rearrangement uses TRBV20-1 and TRBJ1-1; the D gene is possibly TRBD1 (5 bases). The germline V and J ends were trimmed by 0 bases and 1 base, with 12 bases remaining between them. This CDR3 region has 15 residues. Germline lookup yields CDR1 DFQATT and CDR2 SNEGSKA (reference sequence). Written as DNA, the CDR3 is TGCAGTGCTAGAGAAGAGGGGCGGACGAACACTGAAGCTTTCTTT. Residues: CSAREEGRTNTEAFF.

This clonotype was seen a handful of times. The chain carries TRBV27 and TRBJ2-3; D uncertain. The germline V gene has CDR1 MNHEY and CDR2 SMNVEV (reference sequence). Between the trimmed V and J ends, which lost 2 bases and 2 bases, there was a span of 11 bases. This CDR3 comprises 15 residues. In DNA form, the CDR3 reads TGTGCCAGCAGTTTAACGGCCGGTACCACAGATACGCAGTATTTT. It specifies CASSLTAGTTDTQYF.

In its sample, this clonotype was seen many times. DNA of the CDR3: TGTGCCATCAGTGTCGGCAATGAGCAGTTCTTC. This codes for CAISVGNEQFF. The chain links TRBV10-3 to TRBJ2-1, with D unresolved. V lost 4 bases and J 6 bases, leaving 4 bases between the germline ends. CDR3 size: 11 residues. Germline V gene data show CDR1 as ENHRY and CDR2 as SYGVKD.

This clonotype came up a few times. The genes are TRBV9 and TRBJ1-1; D is uncertain. Germline CDR1 reads SGDLS; CDR2 reads YYNGEE. Trimming took 3 bases from V and 0 from J, leaving 9 bases between them. CDR3 length equals 14 residues. The CDR3 loop is CASSGVGMNTEAFF. The CDR3 DNA follows: TGTGCCAGCAGCGGTGTGGGGATGAACACTGAAGCTTTCTTT.

The rearrangement uses TRBV20-1 and TRBJ2-7; 11 nucleotides match TRBD2. The CDR3 length is 15 residues. Looked up from germline, CDR1 is DFQATT and CDR2 is SNEGSKA (reference sequence). V dropped 3 bases and J dropped 3; count of bases not matched to a gene: 7. The DNA of the CDR3 is TGCAGTGCTAGGGGGACTAGCGGAGATAACTACGAGCAGTACTTC. It is translated as CSARGTSGDNYEQYF.

The table lists this clonotype with a few counts. The chain employs TRBV19 and TRBJ2-3; TRBD1 or TRBD2 may be the D gene (6 bases each). Trimming removed 10 bases from V and 1 base from J, with 15 bases in between. This CDR3 region has 14 residues. Germline V gene data show CDR1 as LNHDA and CDR2 as SQIVND (reference sequence). The CDR3 coding sequence is TGTGCCACCGGGGGCAGATCCGGCACAGATACGCAGTATTTT. Protein sequence: CATGGRSGTDTQYF.

The J gene is TRBJ2-1, the V gene TRBV24-1; TRBD2 matches 12 bases. This CDR3 comprises 16 residues. The V gene end was trimmed by 4 bases and the J gene end by 2 bases; junction bases not matched to a gene: 2. Germline V gene sequence: CDR1 KGHDR, CDR2 SFDVKD. CDR3 amino acids: CATSDSSGRAYNEQFF. The CDR3 region has the DNA TGTGCCACCAGTGACTCTAGCGGGAGGGCCTACAATGAGCAGTTCTTC.

The rearrangement uses TRBV20-1 and TRBJ1-1; D gene uncertain. V was cut by 3 bases and J by 0 bases, with 8 bases left in between. This CDR3 has 13 amino acids. Germline V gene data show CDR1 as DFQATT and CDR2 as SNEGSKA (reference sequence). CDR3 protein: CSASASMNTEAFF. In nucleotides, the CDR3 is TGCAGTGCTAGTGCAAGCATGAACACTGAAGCTTTCTTT.

The rearrangement joins TRBV9 to TRBJ2-5; 7 positions match TRBD2. Germline V gives CDR1 SGDLS, CDR2 YYNGEE. Trimming cost V 3 bases and J 3 bases; bases outside gene matches: 8. The CDR3 runs to 15 residues. The CDR3 reads CASSAQWAGEETQYF. DNA of the CDR3: TGTGCCAGCAGCGCACAGTGGGCGGGGGAAGAGACCCAGTACTTC.